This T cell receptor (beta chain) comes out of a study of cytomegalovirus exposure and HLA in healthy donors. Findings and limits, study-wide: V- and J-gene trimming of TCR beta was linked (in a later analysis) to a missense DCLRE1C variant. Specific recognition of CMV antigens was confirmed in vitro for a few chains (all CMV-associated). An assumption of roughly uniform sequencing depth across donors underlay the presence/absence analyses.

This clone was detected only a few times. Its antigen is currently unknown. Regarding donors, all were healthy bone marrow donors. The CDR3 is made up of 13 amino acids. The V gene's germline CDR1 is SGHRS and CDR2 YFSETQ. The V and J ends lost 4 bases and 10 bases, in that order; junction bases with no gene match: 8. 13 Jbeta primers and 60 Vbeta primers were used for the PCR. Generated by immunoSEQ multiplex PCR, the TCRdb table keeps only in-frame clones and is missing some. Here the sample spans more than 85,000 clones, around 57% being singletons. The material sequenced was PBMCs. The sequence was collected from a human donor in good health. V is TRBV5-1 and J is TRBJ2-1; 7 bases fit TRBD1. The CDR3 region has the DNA TGCGCCAGCAGCATAGGACAGGATCGCGAGCAGTTCTTC. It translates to CASSIGQDREQFF.